These 24 T cell receptor beta chains came from one sample sequenced in a study of T cells in Graves' hyperthyroidism and ophthalmopathy. The TCR beta CDR3 regions underwent amplification using RNA transcripts as the source. First-round RT-PCR with HTBI primers amplified the TCR CDR3 region. From the multiplex PCR reads, TCRdb called clonotypes with MiXCR, one entry per CDR3 protein. The sample includes around 400,000 distinct CDR3 sequences, over 12% seen only once; the top ten take roughly 19%. The specimen sequenced was blood. The receptor source for this set is a woman in her fifties or sixties with Graves' ophthalmopathy.

This clonotype was counted only a few times. CDR3 in amino acids: CASSGGRGINSPLHF. CDR3 in DNA: TGTGCCAGCAGTGGGGGGCGGGGCATTAATTCACCCCTCCACTTT. The chain recombines TRBV28 with TRBJ1-6, with TRBD1 as a possible D gene (6 bases). Trimming cost V 5 bases and J 6 bases, with 14 bases left between them. CDR1 is MDHEN and CDR2 is SYDVKM in the germline V gene. The CDR3 runs to 15 residues.

V gene TRBV24-1 combines with J gene TRBJ2-1; 7 bases align to TRBD1. The J call may be in error: the DNA end matches TRBJ2-7 better. This CDR3 contains 16 residues. CDR1 KGHDR and CDR2 SFDVKD come from the germline V gene. The CDR3 here is CATSGGQASSYNEQYF. The CDR3, as DNA: TGTGCCACCAGTGGTGGACAGGCTAGCTCCTACAATGAGCAGTACTTC.

In its sample, this clonotype was seen a few times. In nucleotides, the CDR3 is TGTGCCTGGGCTTCGGGAGAGACCCAGTACTTC. Its translation is CAWASGETQYF. The chain links TRBV30 to TRBJ2-5; unclear D gene. The germline CDR1 and CDR2 sequences are GTSNPN and SVGIG (reference sequence). CDR3 size: 11 residues. The V end lost 5 bases, the J end lost 4 bases, and 8 bases lay between the germline ends.

This clonotype was found many times. The V call is TRBV7-8, the J call TRBJ2-6; D gene unclear. The V gene's germline CDR1 is SGHVS and CDR2 FQNEAQ. Trimming removed 1 base at V and 1 base at J, with 14 bases between. CDR3 size: 18 residues. The CDR3 protein is CASSLGRAYLSGANVLTF. The CDR3 DNA sequence: TGTGCCAGCAGCTTAGGACGGGCCTATCTTTCTGGGGCCAACGTCCTGACTTTC.

The rearrangement links TRBV15 to TRBJ2-2; no reliable D call. Germline values: CDR1 LNHNV, CDR2 YYDKDF (reference sequence). V lost 0 bases, J lost 5 bases, and 10 bases lay in between. The CDR3 contains 15 residues. CDR3 sequence reads: CATSRDQVQTGELFF. The CDR3 DNA reads as TGTGCCACCAGCAGAGATCAGGTTCAAACCGGGGAGCTGTTTTTT.

Many counts were recorded for this clonotype. The chain links TRBV3-1 to TRBJ1-5, with TRBD1 as a possible D gene (5 bases). In germline, CDR1 is LGHDT, CDR2 YNNKEL (reference sequence). Trimming took 4 bases from V and 3 from J, leaving 13 bases between them. This CDR3 has 15 residues. In nucleotides, the CDR3 is TGTGCCAGCAGCCCCGGGACGGGGAACAATCAGCCCCAGCATTTT. Its translation: CASSPGTGNNQPQHF. The entire variable domain, with the rest obtained from reference TRBV3-1 and TRBJ1-5, is as follows: DTAVSQTPKYLVTQMGNDKSIKCEQNLGHDTMYWYKQDSKKFLKIMFSYNNKELIINETVPNRFSPKSPDKAHLNLHINSLELGDSAVYFCASSPGTGNNQPQHFGDGTRLSIL.

In its sample, this clonotype was seen many times. The chain employs TRBV18 and TRBJ1-6; no firm D call. V was cut by 6 bases and J by 10 bases, with 13 bases left in between. CDR3 length: 13 residues. Germline V lookup: CDR1 KGHSH, CDR2 LQKENI. The CDR3 bases are TGTGCCAGCTCTACCATGGCGGAATCACCCCTCCACTTT. This encodes CASSTMAESPLHF.

The chain joins TRBV7-8 to TRBJ2-3; D may be TRBD2 (6 bases). The CDR3 is made up of 16 amino acids. Per the germline V gene, CDR1 is SGHVS and CDR2 is FQNEAQ. The V end was cut by 5 bases, the J end by 0 bases, with 15 bases between. The CDR3 is CASSGGRITSTDTQYF. The DNA of the CDR3 is TGTGCCAGCAGCGGGGGGAGAATCACTAGCACAGATACGCAGTATTTT.

This clonotype has just a few counts. The gene calls are TRBV7-2 and TRBJ2-1; a weak D match, TRBD2 (6 bases). The CDR3 covers 14 residues. Trimming pared 6 bases from V and 7 bases from J, leaving 16 bases between. Germline loops: CDR1 SGHTA, CDR2 FQGNSA. The CDR3 is CASSDVGGGNEQFF. The CDR3 DNA is TGTGCCAGCAGTGATGTGGGAGGTGGTAATGAGCAGTTCTTC.

Only a few counts were recorded for this clonotype. CDR3 sequence reads: CASSFEQGNSPLHF. CDR3 sequence (DNA): TGTGCCAGCAGCTTTGAACAGGGGAATTCACCCCTCCACTTT. This chain uses TRBV11-2 with TRBJ1-6; 7 bases map to TRBD1. The V segment lost 3 bases and the J segment 7 bases; nucleotides outside the gene matches: 3. The CDR3 runs to 14 residues. Germline values: CDR1 SGHAT, CDR2 FQNNGV.

This clonotype came up a few times. The J gene is TRBJ1-2, the V gene TRBV27; perhaps TRBD1 as D (6 bases). V lost 3 bases and J lost 8, with 13 bases in between. CDR3 length equals 13 residues. Germline V gene lookup returns CDR1 MNHEY and CDR2 SMNVEV (reference sequence). This CDR3 is CASSFDRSGGYTF. The DNA for the CDR3 is TGTGCCAGCAGTTTCGACAGGTCAGGCGGCTACACCTTC.

This clonotype was seen a handful of times. The genes are TRBV20-1 and TRBJ2-1; maybe TRBD2 (6 bases). With 6 bases removed from V and 6 bases from J, the gap between germline ends came to 18 bases. The CDR3 is 14 amino acids. Germline assignment: CDR1 DFQATT and CDR2 SNEGSKA (reference sequence). CDR3 coding DNA: TGCAGTGCGAACCGGGACGACGGGGGCAATGAGCAGTTCTTC. Amino acids: CSANRDDGGNEQFF.

The gene calls are TRBV5-1 and TRBJ1-4, with D possibly matching TRBD1 (6 bases). This CDR3 region has 17 residues. Germline CDR1 SGHRS, CDR2 YFSETQ. The V gene lost 4 bases and the J gene lost 0 bases, with 16 bases spanning the gap. As DNA, the CDR3 is TGCGCCAGCAGCCCCCGGGGGGCAGACCCAACTAATGAAAAACTGTTTTTT. It translates to CASSPRGADPTNEKLFF. Full variable domain (outside the CDR3, taken from reference TRBV5-1 and TRBJ1-4): KAGVTQTPRYLIKTRGQQVTLSCSPISGHRSVSWYQQTPGQGLQFLFEYFSETQRNKGNFPGRFSGRQFSNSRSEMNVSTLELGDSALYLCASSPRGADPTNEKLFFGSGTQLSVL.

This clonotype was detected many times. This sequence joins TRBV5-1 and TRBJ1-1; 7 bases line up with TRBD1. Trimming at V came to 2 bases and at J to 4 bases, leaving 11 bases not matched to a gene. In germline, CDR1 is SGHRS, CDR2 YFSETQ. This CDR3 contains 16 residues. CDR3 in amino acids: CASSFGDREGSTEAFF. Written as DNA, the CDR3 is TGCGCCAGCAGCTTCGGCGACAGGGAGGGGAGCACTGAAGCTTTCTTT.

This clonotype occurred many times. The chain's CDR3 is CASRSKNIQYF. The CDR3 nucleotides read TGTGCCAGCAGGTCCAAAAACATTCAGTACTTC. The chain uses TRBV6-1 and TRBJ2-4; D is undetermined. The CDR3 length is 11 residues. The germline V gene encodes CDR1 MNHNS and CDR2 SASEGT. Trimming took off 6 bases at V and 2 bases at J, with 2 bases between the two ends.

The rearrangement uses TRBV24-1 and TRBJ1-1; 10 nucleotides align to TRBD1. V trimming: 10 bases; J trimming: 4 bases; junction bases outside the gene matches: 8. Germline CDR1 KGHDR, CDR2 SFDVKD. This CDR3 region has 14 residues. The CDR3 sequence: CATAPGQGSTEAFF. Here the CDR3 DNA reads TGTGCCACTGCCCCGGGACAGGGGAGCACTGAAGCTTTCTTT.

At least ten counts were recorded for this clonotype. The J gene is TRBJ2-5, the V gene TRBV10-3; 7 bases fit TRBD1. The germline V gene encodes CDR1 ENHRY and CDR2 SYGVKD. The J segment lost 0 bases and the V segment lost 6 bases, leaving 7 bases of the junction unmatched. The CDR3 totals 15 residues. The CDR3 loop is CAISRQGSYQETQYF. CDR3 nucleotides: TGTGCCATCAGCCGACAGGGATCGTACCAAGAGACCCAGTACTTC.

At least ten counts were recorded for this clonotype. The chain recombines TRBV27 with TRBJ1-5; possible D gene TRBD1, 5 bases. This CDR3 has 17 residues. The V gene lost 6 bases and the J gene lost 4 bases, with 22 bases spanning the gap. The V gene's germline CDR1 is MNHEY and CDR2 SMNVEV (reference sequence). CDR3 coding DNA: TGTGCCAGCAGACAAGGGAAGACAGTGCGAATGAATCAGCCCCAGCATTTT. Translating it yields CASRQGKTVRMNQPQHF.

The chain couples TRBV2 to TRBJ2-5; 16 positions agree with TRBD2. The ends lost 8 bases at V and 1 base at J; junction bases unmatched: 7. Germline V gene sequence: CDR1 SNHLY, CDR2 FYNNEI. The CDR3 has 17 residues. The CDR3 DNA follows: TGTGCCAGCCCGGGACTAGCGGGAGGGCCCTCCCAAGAGACCCAGTACTTC. It codes for CASPGLAGGPSQETQYF.

At least ten counts were recorded for this clonotype. The chain couples TRBV5-1 to TRBJ2-3, with 14 positions matching TRBD2. Germline V gives CDR1 SGHRS, CDR2 YFSETQ. V gave up 2 bases and J gave up 4 bases; unmatched junction bases: 6. The CDR3 is made up of 17 amino acids. CDR3 sequence: CASSFTGLAGASDTQYF. As DNA, the CDR3 is TGCGCCAGCAGCTTTACGGGACTAGCGGGAGCGTCAGATACGCAGTATTTT.

The rearrangement joins TRBV2 to TRBJ2-2, with no clear D. CDR3 length: 14 amino acids. V shed 7 bases and J shed 1 base, with 10 bases lying between them. Germline V gives CDR1 SNHLY, CDR2 FYNNEI. CDR3 sequence: CASTEERNTGELFF. CDR3 coding DNA: TGTGCCAGCACCGAGGAAAGGAACACCGGGGAGCTGTTTTTT.

Only a few counts were recorded for this clonotype. The V call is TRBV6-1, the J call TRBJ2-7; TRBD1 aligns across 9 bases. CDR1 and CDR2 (germline): MNHNS, SASEGT. The CDR3 totals 15 residues. V lost 4 bases and J lost 0; bases outside the gene matches: 4. DNA for the CDR3: TGTGCCAGCAGTGGAAGGGACAGGGCCTCCTACGAGCAGTACTTC. Translated, it gives CASSGRDRASYEQYF.

This clonotype has ten or more counts. V usage is TRBV5-6 and J usage is TRBJ2-7, with D perhaps TRBD2 (7 bases). The germline CDR1 and CDR2 sequences are SGHDT and YYEEEE. This CDR3 is built from 14 residues. The V end lost 2 bases, the J end lost 4 bases, and 13 bases lay between the germline ends. The CDR3 nucleotides are TGTGCCAGCAGCTTCATAAGGGGGGGGTACGAGCAGTACTTC. It yields the protein CASSFIRGGYEQYF.

In this sample, this clonotype turned up a few times. The rearrangement links TRBV5-1 to TRBJ2-1; 10 bases fit TRBD2. Germline V gene lookup returns CDR1 SGHRS and CDR2 YFSETQ. V was clipped by 7 bases and J by 5 bases; unmatched bases: 9. This CDR3 contains 15 residues. The CDR3 sequence is CASGISSGSNNEQFF. CDR3 DNA sequence: TGCGCCAGCGGGATTTCTAGCGGGAGCAACAATGAGCAGTTCTTC. Using reference TRBV5-1 and TRBJ2-1 for the parts outside the CDR3, the full variable domain is KAGVTQTPRYLIKTRGQQVTLSCSPISGHRSVSWYQQTPGQGLQFLFEYFSETQRNKGNFPGRFSGRQFSNSRSEMNVSTLELGDSALYLCASGISSGSNNEQFFGPGTRLTVL.